The 3 T cell receptor beta chains below all came from one sample that was sequenced in a study of Ad26.COV2.S vaccination and SARS-CoV-2 variants. Documented treatment: some 19 received Ad26.COV2.S at low or high dose, single or two shots; several received placebo; per-sample allocation not given. Day 63 after the first vaccine or placebo injection was the time point for sampling. The table came from immunoSEQ multiplex PCR; TCRdb's copy has only in-frame clones and leaves some out. In the table there are 350,000 to 550,000 clones, roughly nine tenths of which are singletons. The source material was peripheral blood, sampled in a trial of Ad26.COV2.S vaccine versus placebo. These receptors were taken from a person aged 18-60 years who received the Ad26.COV2.S COVID-19 vaccine or a placebo.

The chain has TRBV5-1 and TRBJ1-1; unclear D gene. Trimming pared 1 base from V and 1 base from J, leaving 8 bases between. CDR3 length: 14 residues. CDR1 and CDR2 (germline): SGHRS, YFSETQ. The CDR3 DNA reads TGCGCCAGCAGCTTGCTTAACAGGAACACTGAAGCTTTCTTT. Its protein product is CASSLLNRNTEAFF.

The chain has TRBV7-9 and TRBJ2-7, with a weak D call TRBD1 (5 bases). CDR1 is SEHNR, CDR2 FQNEAQ, per germline (reference sequence). Trimming took 3 bases from V and 0 from J, leaving 9 bases between them. This CDR3 has 14 residues. CDR3 bases: TGTGCCAGCAGCTTTTCAGGGCTCTCCTACGAGCAGTACGTC. Protein: CASSFSGLSYEQYV.

The chain joins TRBV27 to TRBJ2-3; D may be TRBD2 (5 bases). Deletions cut 6 bases from V and 1 base from J, with 11 bases between. CDR1 is MNHEY and CDR2 is SMNVEV in the germline V gene (reference sequence). The CDR3 contains 14 residues. CDR3 nucleotide sequence: TGTGCCAGCAGCCCCGCCGGGGGCACAGATACGCAGTATTTT. Amino acids: CASSPAGGTDTQYF.